This T cell receptor (beta chain) was found in a study of OX40 agonist ivuxolimab in advanced cancers. This clone is a singleton in its sample. Germline CDR1 is SGHDT and CDR2 is YYEEEE. The CDR3 has 13 residues. Trimming cost V 2 bases and J 3 bases, with 9 bases left between them. Produced via immunoSEQ multiplex PCR; TCRdb's table is partial and in-frame only. The sample yields more than 75,000 clones, approximately 90% seen once. This specimen was CD4+ or CD8+ T cells sorted from blood, taken in a trial of the OX40 agonist ivuxolimab. This rearrangement joins TRBV5-6 to TRBJ2-7; D not certain. The source of this sequence is an adult with an advanced solid tumor such as melanoma, head and neck, liver or kidney cancer. This CDR3 reads CASSFGQVYEQYF. CDR3 sequence (DNA): TGTGCCAGCAGCTTTGGGCAGGTCTACGAGCAGTACTTC.